The T cell receptor (beta chain) under discussion was sequenced for a study of cytomegalovirus exposure and HLA in healthy donors. Study-level results: Associated with cytomegalovirus, according to the listing, were 150 to 200 TCR beta chains. The productive fraction for most TCR beta V segments was about 90% or about 30% in an earlier analysis.

Comment on this clone: Its antigen is not identified.

The donors gave bone marrow, and they were healthy. A multiplex PCR was run with 60 Vbeta primers and 13 Jbeta primers. Here immunoSEQ multiplex PCR was the method, and the copy in TCRdb shows in-frame clones only, minus some. The data contain 140,000 or so clones, 72% of them seen just once; the ten biggest clones take up approximately 2%. Sequencing was done on a sample of PBMCs. This sequence was found in a man aged 35 to 55 in good health and CMV-seronegative.

This CDR3 reads CASSPQSTGWSSPLHF. CDR3 sequence (DNA): TGTGCCAGCTCACCACAAAGTACAGGTTGGAGTTCACCCCTCCACTTT. The J gene is TRBJ1-6, the V gene TRBV18; a possible D gene is TRBD1 (5 bases). Germline-derived CDR1 and CDR2 are KGHSH and LQKENI. Trimming removed 1 base at V and 9 bases at J, with 16 bases between. The CDR3 runs 16 residues.